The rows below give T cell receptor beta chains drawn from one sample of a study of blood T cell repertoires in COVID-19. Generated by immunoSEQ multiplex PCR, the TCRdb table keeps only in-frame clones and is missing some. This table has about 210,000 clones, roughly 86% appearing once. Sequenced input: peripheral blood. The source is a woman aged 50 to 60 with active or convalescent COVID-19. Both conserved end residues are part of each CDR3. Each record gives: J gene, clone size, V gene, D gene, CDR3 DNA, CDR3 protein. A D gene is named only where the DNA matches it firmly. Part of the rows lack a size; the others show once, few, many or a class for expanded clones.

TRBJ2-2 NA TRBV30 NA TGTGCCTGGAGTCGACAGTCGACGCTGTTTTTT CAWSRQSTLFF
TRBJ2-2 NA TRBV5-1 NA TGCGCCAGCAGCTTCCAAGCTGCTTATACCGGGGAGCTGTTTTTT CASSFQAAYTGELFF
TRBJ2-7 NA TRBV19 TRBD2 TGTGCCAGTAGTATGGTTGGGACTAGCTACCCCTACGAGCAGTACTTC CASSMVGTSYPYEQYF
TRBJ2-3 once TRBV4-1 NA TGCGCCAGCAGCCAAAGGGGGTCGGGCGGAGTTAGCACAGATACGCAGTATTTT CASSQRGSGGVSTDTQYF
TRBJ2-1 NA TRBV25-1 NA TGTGCCAGCAGTGAATTGGTCGGTGGACAGGAGCAGTTCTTC CASSELVGGQEQFF
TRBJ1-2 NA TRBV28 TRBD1 TGTGCCAGCAGGGAACAGGGGGCAGGCTATGGCTACACCTTC CASREQGAGYGYTF
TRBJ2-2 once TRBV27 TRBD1 TGTGCCAGCAGTCTCGGGACAGGGTTCCCCGGGGAGCTGTTTTTT CASSLGTGFPGELFF
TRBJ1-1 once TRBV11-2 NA TGTGCCAGCAGCTTAGAACTGTGGGCTATGAACACTGAAGCTTTCTTT CASSLELWAMNTEAFF
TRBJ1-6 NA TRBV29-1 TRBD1 TGCAGCGGCCGGGACAGTCATAATTCACCCCTCCACTTT CSGRDSHNSPLHF
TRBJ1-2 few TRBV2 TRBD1 TGTGCCAGCAGGATATCGACAGGGAACTATGGCTACACCTTC CASRISTGNYGYTF
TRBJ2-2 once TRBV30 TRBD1 TGTGCCTGGAACAGGGGTGGGACCGGGGAGCTGTTTTTT CAWNRGGTGELFF
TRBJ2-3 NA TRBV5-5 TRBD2 TGTGCCAGCAGCTTGAGTTCCCTAGCGGGAGTTTCTAGCACAGATACGCAGTATTTT CASSLSSLAGVSSTDTQYF
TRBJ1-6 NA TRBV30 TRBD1 TGTGCCTGGAGCCGGGACAGGGCTTCACCCCTCCACTTT CAWSRDRASPLHF
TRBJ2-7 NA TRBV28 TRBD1 TGTGCCAGCAGACTTCGACAGGGGGAACCACCCCCCAACTACGAGCAGTACTTC CASRLRQGEPPPNYEQYF
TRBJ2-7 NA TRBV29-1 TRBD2 TGCAGCGTCCCCACCCCCGTCGGGGGGTACGAGCAGTACTTC CSVPTPVGGYEQYF
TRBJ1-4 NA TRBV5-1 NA TGCGCCAGCAGAGCCCAGGGTAGTACTAATGAAAAACTGTTTTTT CASRAQGSTNEKLFF
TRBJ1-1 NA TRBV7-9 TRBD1 TGTGCCAGCAGCCCCCAGGGGGTGAACACTGAAGCTTTCTTT CASSPQGVNTEAFF
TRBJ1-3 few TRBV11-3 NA TGTGCCAGCAGCTTACCTAGGTGCAGGGGAAGAGAGGACTCTGGAAACACCATATATTTT CASSLPRCRGREDSGNTIYF
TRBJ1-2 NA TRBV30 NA TGTGCCTGGAGTGTAAACAGCTATGGCTACACCTTC CAWSVNSYGYTF
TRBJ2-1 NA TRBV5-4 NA TGTGCCAGCAGGGGGCCCGGATTGCCCCGCTACAATGAGCAGTTCTTC CASRGPGLPRYNEQFF
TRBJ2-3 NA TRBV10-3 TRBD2 TGTGCCATCAGTGACCCGGGACTAGGGGTCGGCACAGATACGCAGTATTTT CAISDPGLGVGTDTQYF
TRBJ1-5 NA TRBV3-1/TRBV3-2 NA TGTGCCAGCAGCCAAGGGTTGGGGGGGGCACAGAATCAGCCCCAGCATTTT CASSQGLGGAQNQPQHF
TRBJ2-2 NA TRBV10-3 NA TGTGCCATCAAGACCCAGGGGTTGGCCGGGGAGCTGTTTTTT CAIKTQGLAGELFF
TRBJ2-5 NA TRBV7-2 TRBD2 TGTGCCAGCAGCTTAGGCGGGGCGGGGGGGCGCCTAGAGACCCAGTACTTC CASSLGGAGGRLETQYF
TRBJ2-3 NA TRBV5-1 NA TGCGCCAGCAGCTTCGGGAGTACGACAGATACGCAGTATTTT CASSFGSTTDTQYF
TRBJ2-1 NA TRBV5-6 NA TGTGCCAGCAGCTTGGTTCTGGGGGCCGGGGATGAGCAGTTCTTC CASSLVLGAGDEQFF
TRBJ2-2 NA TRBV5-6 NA TGTGCCAGCAGCTTTCGTTACCGGTCGACAGAAAGTTTGGCCGGGGAGCTGTTTTTT CASSFRYRSTESLAGELFF
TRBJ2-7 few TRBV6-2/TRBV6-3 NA TGTGCCAGCAGTTACTTACGAGGGCGCGAGCAGTACTTC CASSYLRGREQYF
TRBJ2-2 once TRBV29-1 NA TGCAGCGTTGAAGATAGTGGGGCGAGAACCGGGGAGCTGTTTTTT CSVEDSGARTGELFF
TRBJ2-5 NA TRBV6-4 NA TGTGCCAGCACCCGATGGGGTAGGAGGGAGACCCAGTACTTC CASTRWGRRETQYF
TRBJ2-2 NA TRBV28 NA TGTGCCAGCAGCCGGGACTTCCTCACCGGGGAGCTGTTTTTT CASSRDFLTGELFF
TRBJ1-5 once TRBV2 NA TGTGCCAGCAGTGAAGAGGTAGGGGGGGGTCAGCCCCAGCATTTT CASSEEVGGGQPQHF
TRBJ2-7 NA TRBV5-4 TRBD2 TGTGCCAGCAGGGCTTGGGGGGGTAGTAACAGGGAGCAGTACTTC CASRAWGGSNREQYF
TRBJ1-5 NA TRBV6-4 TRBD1 TGTAACAGGGGAGGCAATCAGCCCCAGCATTTT CNRGGNQPQHF
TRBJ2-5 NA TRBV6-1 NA TGTGCCAGCAGTGAACCGGAGGGGTGGGAGGTATCGGAGACCCAGTACTTC CASSEPEGWEVSETQYF
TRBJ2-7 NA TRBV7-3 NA TGTGCCAGCAGCTCTGAACAGGGACGCGAGCAGTACTTC CASSSEQGREQYF